This T cell receptor beta chain emerged from a study of T cells after yellow fever vaccination. General study results and limits: Researchers report a weaker secondary response that nonetheless peaked faster, day 5 versus 15. Abundant clonotypes from the bulk population could contaminate FACS-sorted repertoires.

This clonotype showed up just a few times. Its antigen is not known. This CDR3 is 13 amino acids long. Trimming cost V 4 bases and J 12 bases, with 15 bases left between them. Germline loops: CDR1 LNHDA, CDR2 SQIVND (reference sequence). A 5'RACE template-switching step, the method used to make TCR cDNA, added a universal primer site and UMIs. TCRdb re-called the 5' RACE reads with MiXCR, one entry per CDR3 protein. This table holds 120,000 or so distinct CDR3 sequences, over 12% found once. The source is a man aged 18 to 35 who received the YFV17D yellow fever vaccine. This specimen was CD8+ T cells sorted from PBMCs, taken 5 days after the yellow fever booster vaccination. The chain employs TRBV19 and TRBJ1-4; unclear D gene. The CDR3 sequence is CASSSLPPVELFF. The DNA of the CDR3 is TGTGCCAGTAGTAGCCTCCCTCCGGTGGAACTGTTTTTT.